These 30 T cell receptor beta chains came from one sample sequenced in a study of T-cell reconstitution after alpha-beta-depleted transplantation in children. Unique molecular identifiers were built into the TCRbeta library. Each CDR3 protein gets one entry after TCRdb re-called the PCR reads with MiXCR. The repertoire includes approximately 630,000 distinct CDR3 sequences, 10% to 15% of them detected once, and roughly 0.77% sits in the top ten. The sample was PBMCs, taken before TCRalphabeta/CD19-depleted stem cell transplant. The receptors stem from a girl aged 2 to 9 with congenital amegakaryocytic thrombocytopenia, due to receive a stem cell transplant.

The chain has TRBV20-1 and TRBJ2-5; no firm D call. In germline, CDR1 is DFQATT, CDR2 SNEGSKA (reference sequence). Trimming shortened V by 6 bases and J by 4 bases, and 15 bases separated the two germline ends. This CDR3 contains 13 residues. DNA of the CDR3: TGCAGTGCCAATTCTGGCGACCGAGAGACCCAGTACTTC. Its protein product is CSANSGDRETQYF.

This clonotype was seen many times. V gene TRBV12-3 or TRBV12-4 combines with J gene TRBJ2-7; D unclear. V lost 7 bases and J lost 1, with 14 bases in between. The CDR3 loop spans 14 amino acids. CDR3: CASMVGLASYEQYF. The CDR3 bases are TGTGCCAGCATGGTCGGTCTGGCATCCTACGAGCAGTACTTC.

This clonotype was picked up many times. The chain joins TRBV28 to TRBJ1-6, with D hard to call. The CDR3 is 17 residues long. Germline CDR1 reads MDHEN; CDR2 reads SYDVKM. Trimming took off 6 bases at V and 7 bases at J, with 22 bases between the two ends. CDR3 sequence: CASRQTHLKRKNSPLHF. For the CDR3, the DNA is TGTGCCAGCAGACAGACACACCTAAAACGAAAAAATTCACCCCTCCACTTT. Supplemented by reference TRBV28 and TRBJ1-6, the full variable domain reads DVKVTQSSRYLVKRTGEKVFLECVQDMDHENMFWYRQDPGLGLRLIYFSYDVKMKEKGDIPEGYSVSREKKERFSLILESASTNQTSMYLCASRQTHLKRKNSPLHFGNGTRLTVT.

This clonotype appeared many times. V gene TRBV20-1 combines with J gene TRBJ2-1, with 13 bases that match TRBD2. This CDR3 spans 16 amino acids. Losses at the gene ends were 1 base for V and 1 base for J; bases not matched to a gene: 1. Germline-derived CDR1 and CDR2 are DFQATT and SNEGSKA (reference sequence). CDR3 in amino acids: CSARGTSGRSYNEQFF. The CDR3 DNA follows: TGCAGTGCTAGAGGGACTAGCGGGAGATCCTACAATGAGCAGTTCTTC.

This sequence joins TRBV7-9 and TRBJ2-7; 8 nucleotides align to TRBD2. Germline assignment: CDR1 SEHNR and CDR2 FQNEAQ (reference sequence). Trimming removed 10 bases from V and 3 bases from J; junction bases left unmatched: 11. This CDR3 is built from 14 residues. DNA for the CDR3: TGTGCCATGGGCCCGGGACTAGAGCTCTACGAGCAGTACTTC. It translates to CAMGPGLELYEQYF.

This chain connects TRBV4-1 to TRBJ2-7, with D possibly being TRBD1 (5 bases). V was pared by 1 base and J by 0 bases, with 13 bases between. Germline V gene sequence: CDR1 MGHRA, CDR2 YSYEKL. This CDR3 spans 16 amino acids. This CDR3 is CASSQVQAPGSYEQYF. In DNA form, the CDR3 reads TGCGCCAGCAGCCAAGTACAGGCTCCGGGCTCCTACGAGCAGTACTTC.

This clonotype was recorded at least ten times. The CDR3 DNA reads as TGTGCCAGCAGTTTAGCGCTGATGAGCGGGAGTTCCTACAATGAGCAGTTCTTC. Its protein product is CASSLALMSGSSYNEQFF. V gene TRBV12-3 or TRBV12-4 combines with J gene TRBJ2-1; TRBD2 aligns across 8 bases. Trimming cost V 0 bases and J 1 base; bases outside gene matches: 8. The CDR3 runs 18 residues.

There are many counts of this clonotype. The chain is built from TRBV11-2 and TRBJ2-1; 11 bases match TRBD2. There are 19 residues in the CDR3. Trimming removed 2 bases from V and 3 bases from J; junction bases left unmatched: 12. CDR1 and CDR2 (germline): SGHAT, FQNNGV. The CDR3 nucleotides read TGTGCCAGCAGCTTAATTTGGACTAGCGGGTTGTCCAACTACAATGAGCAGTTCTTC. This gives the protein CASSLIWTSGLSNYNEQFF. The full variable domain, its missing parts supplied by reference TRBV11-2 and TRBJ2-1, is EAGVAQSPRYKIIEKRQSVAFWCNPISGHATLYWYQQILGQGPKLLIQFQNNGVVDDSQLPKDRFSAERLKGVDSTLKIQPAKLEDSAVYLCASSLIWTSGLSNYNEQFFGPGTRLTVL.

In its sample, this clonotype was seen many times. The rearrangement uses TRBV5-1 and TRBJ2-7, with D tentatively TRBD1 (6 bases). V gave up 1 base and J gave up 3 bases, with 14 bases separating them. Germline V gene sequence: CDR1 SGHRS, CDR2 YFSETQ. This CDR3 has 15 amino acids. The CDR3 region is CASSLTRDRFYEQYF. In DNA, the CDR3 is TGCGCCAGCAGCTTGACCCGAGACAGGTTCTACGAGCAGTACTTC. Based on the CDR3 plus reference TRBV5-1 and TRBJ2-7, the full variable domain is KAGVTQTPRYLIKTRGQQVTLSCSPISGHRSVSWYQQTPGQGLQFLFEYFSETQRNKGNFPGRFSGRQFSNSRSEMNVSTLELGDSALYLCASSLTRDRFYEQYFGPGTRLTVT.

This clonotype was counted ten times or more. V is TRBV20-1 and J is TRBJ2-3; 10 bases fit TRBD2. The CDR3 spans 15 residues. The germline CDR1 and CDR2 sequences are DFQATT and SNEGSKA (reference sequence). Trimming at V came to 3 bases and at J to 2 bases, leaving 5 bases not matched to a gene. In DNA form, the CDR3 reads TGCAGTGCTAGTGAGACTAGCGGGCTCACAGATACGCAGTATTTT. Residues: CSASETSGLTDTQYF.

In its sample, this clonotype was seen a few times. The rearrangement links TRBV5-1 to TRBJ1-1, with TRBD1 identical over 11 bases. Per the germline V gene, CDR1 is SGHRS and CDR2 is YFSETQ. V trimming: 3 bases; J trimming: 5 bases; junction bases outside the gene matches: 3. This CDR3 has 14 amino acids. The CDR3 DNA reads as TGCGCCAGCAGCTGGGGACAGGGGGAGACTGAAGCTTTCTTT. Protein sequence: CASSWGQGETEAFF.

The V call is TRBV28, the J call TRBJ1-2; perhaps TRBD1 as D (5 bases). The germline CDR1 and CDR2 sequences are MDHEN and SYDVKM. The V end was cut by 11 bases, the J end by 6 bases, with 13 bases between. CDR3 size: 11 residues. The CDR3 DNA reads TGTGCCGTTGAAGGGGAGAATGGCTACACCTTC. As protein: CAVEGENGYTF.

This clonotype was picked up many times. The V and J genes are TRBV15 and TRBJ2-4; D not resolved. This CDR3 comprises 16 residues. The ends were cut back, 0 bases at V and 0 bases at J, with 9 bases in the middle. Per the germline V gene, CDR1 is LNHNV and CDR2 is YYDKDF (reference sequence). In DNA form, the CDR3 reads TGTGCCACCAGCAGAGACCCGCAACTAGCCAAAAACATTCAGTACTTC. The encoded protein is CATSRDPQLAKNIQYF.

Regarding this clonotype: The junction does not match germline at one end; this may be a read error. The V call is TRBV18, the J call TRBJ2-5; D is possibly TRBD2 (6 bases). CDR1 is KGHSH and CDR2 is LQKENI in the germline V gene. The CDR3 extends over 16 amino acids. CDR3 coding DNA: TGTGCCAGCTCGTCTAATGGGGGGAGCCTCCAAGAGGCCCAGTACTTC. It encodes CASSSNGGSLQEAQYF. Combining the CDR3 with reference TRBV18 and TRBJ2-5 gives the whole variable domain NAGVMQNPRHLVRRRGQEARLRCSPMKGHSHVYWYRQLPEEGLKFMVYLQKENIIDESGMPKERFSAEFPKEGPSILRIQQVVRGDSAAYFCASSSNGGSLQEAQYFGPGTRLLVL.

This clonotype was observed many times. The chain employs TRBV3-1 and TRBJ2-1; either TRBD1 or TRBD2 may fit D (6 bases each). Germline assignment: CDR1 LGHDT and CDR2 YNNKEL (reference sequence). The CDR3 length is 20 residues. Between the trimmed V and J ends, which lost 4 bases and 2 bases, there was a span of 27 bases. The CDR3 coding sequence is TGTGCCAGCAGCCCTCCCCCATTCGGTGAAGGGGGGATAACCTACAATGAGCAGTTCTTC. As protein: CASSPPPFGEGGITYNEQFF.

The chain is built from TRBV20-1 and TRBJ2-3; D is perhaps TRBD1 or TRBD2 (6 bases each). This CDR3 is 16 amino acids long. V lost 3 bases and J lost 3, with 19 bases in between. Germline lookup yields CDR1 DFQATT and CDR2 SNEGSKA (reference sequence). CDR3 region: CSAREGGGGLTDTQYF. CDR3 DNA sequence: TGCAGTGCTAGGGAGGGGGGCGGAGGCCTTACAGATACGCAGTATTTT.

This clonotype has ten or more counts. The chain employs TRBV7-8 and TRBJ1-1; no firm D call. The CDR3 extends over 12 amino acids. In germline, CDR1 is SGHVS, CDR2 FQNEAQ. The germline V and J ends were trimmed by 1 base and 8 bases, with 8 bases remaining between them. The CDR3 DNA reads TGTGCCAGCAGCTTAGAAGTAGGAGAAGCTTTCTTT. Its translation is CASSLEVGEAFF. Full variable domain (rest looked up from reference TRBV7-8 and TRBJ1-1): GAGVSQSPRYKVAKRGQDVALRCDPISGHVSLFWYQQALGQGPEFLTYFQNEAQLDKSGLPSDRFFAERPEGSVSTLKIQRTQQEDSAVYLCASSLEVGEAFFGQGTRLTVV.

This clonotype has a count of ten or more. The chain recombines TRBV5-8 with TRBJ1-2, with unresolved D. The V end lost 2 bases, the J end lost 4 bases, and 12 bases lay between the germline ends. The CDR3 covers 14 residues. Per germline, CDR1 SGHTS and CDR2 YDEGEE. The CDR3 coding sequence is TGTGCCAGCAGCTTTCTCCCTGAGGTCTATGGCTACACCTTC. It codes for CASSFLPEVYGYTF.

Note on this clonotype: A much larger clone differs by one base, so this may be a read error. The V gene is TRBV20-1, the J gene TRBJ2-5; either TRBD1 or TRBD2 may supply D (5 bases each). Germline CDR1 is DFQATT and CDR2 is SNEGSKA (reference sequence). The CDR3 totals 13 residues. The CDR3 region is CSLRDDAMETPYF. DNA of the CDR3: TGCAGTCTTCGGGACGACGCGATGGAGACCCCGTACTTC.

This clonotype was recorded many times. The genes are TRBV11-2 and TRBJ2-7; D is perhaps TRBD2 (5 bases). In germline, CDR1 is SGHAT, CDR2 FQNNGV. The germline V and J ends were trimmed by 2 bases and 2 bases, with 16 bases remaining between them. The length of the CDR3 is 16 residues. The CDR3 loop is CASSLFVARFPYEQYF. Written as DNA, the CDR3 is TGTGCCAGCAGCTTATTCGTAGCGCGGTTTCCCTACGAGCAGTACTTC.

As to this clonotype: It may be a read error: a sequence one base away is much more abundant. The CDR3 coding sequence is TGTGCCAGCAGCTTAACGGGGACTAGCGCTACTAGCACAGATACGCAGCATTTT. Translated: CASSLTGTSATSTDTQHF. V is TRBV7-2 and J is TRBJ2-3, with D maybe TRBD1 (5 bases). The J call may be faulty, since TRBJ1-5 better matches the DNA end. Germline CDR1 is SGHTA and CDR2 is FQGNSA. This CDR3 has 18 amino acids.

Points on this clonotype: A much larger clonotype is one base distant, so this may be a read error. V gene TRBV5-1 combines with J gene TRBJ2-5; D may be TRBD2 (6 bases). CDR1 is SGHRS, CDR2 YFSETQ, per germline. This CDR3 has 13 amino acids. V shed 5 bases and J shed 2 bases, with 10 bases lying between them. The CDR3 sequence is CASSSGAQETQYF. DNA for the CDR3: TGCGCCAGCAGTTCGGGAGCTCAAGAGACCCAGTACTTC.

This clonotype was seen ten or more times. The chain combines TRBV6-2 or TRBV6-3 with TRBJ1-5; TRBD1 is a possible D gene (5 bases). V dropped 0 bases and J dropped 3 bases, with 9 bases sitting between them. The germline gives CDR1 MNHEY, CDR2 SVGEGT. The CDR3 length is 15 residues. In DNA, the CDR3 is TGTGCCAGCAGTTACTCGGGGGGTACCAATCAGCCCCAGCATTTT. This encodes CASSYSGGTNQPQHF.

This clonotype was observed many times. The CDR3 bases are TGCAGTGCTAGGGCCTACAGGGCCACCGGGGAGCTGTTTTTT. Translation: CSARAYRATGELFF. V is TRBV20-1 and J is TRBJ2-2; D perhaps matches TRBD1 (6 bases). Germline CDR1 is DFQATT and CDR2 is SNEGSKA (reference sequence). The CDR3 is made up of 14 amino acids. Trimming left V 3 bases short and J 4 bases short, with 12 bases between.

Remarks on this clonotype: A read error is possible here, since a much larger clone lies one base away. The rearrangement joins TRBV7-9 to TRBJ1-2; no firm D call. From germline, CDR1 is SEHNR and CDR2 FQNEAQ (reference sequence). The CDR3 is 12 residues long. With 2 bases removed from V and 6 bases from J, the gap between germline ends came to 7 bases. Here the CDR3 DNA reads TGTGCCAGCAGCTTAACGACCGATGGCTACACCTTC. This gives the protein CASSLTTDGYTF.

The genes are TRBV7-2 and TRBJ1-4; 9 bases are a match to TRBD1. With V trimmed by 1 base and J by 8 bases, 5 bases remained unmatched. This CDR3 contains 15 residues. Germline V gives CDR1 SGHTA, CDR2 FQGNSA. The CDR3 is CASSLGYRGPEKLFF. The CDR3 nucleotides read TGTGCCAGCAGCTTAGGTTACAGGGGGCCGGAAAAACTGTTTTTT.

This chain links TRBV6-5 with TRBJ2-5; weak D call: TRBD2 (5 bases). Germline V CDR1 and CDR2: MNHEY, SVGAGI. V was trimmed by 0 bases and J by 2 bases, leaving 13 bases between them. The length of the CDR3 is 16 residues. The CDR3 loop is CASSYSIGGSQETQYF. CDR3 sequence (DNA): TGTGCCAGCAGTTACTCGATCGGCGGGTCTCAAGAGACCCAGTACTTC.

There are a few counts of this clonotype. This chain links TRBV29-1 with TRBJ2-3; D is unresolved. The CDR3 length is 13 residues. Germline V gene data show CDR1 as SQVTM and CDR2 as ANQGSEA. The CDR3 nucleotides read TGCACCGGAACCTATTCGTTCTCAGATACGCAGTATTTT. Translating gives CTGTYSFSDTQYF.

The rearrangement links TRBV25-1 to TRBJ2-2, with 9 bases matching TRBD2. Looked up from germline, CDR1 is MGHDK and CDR2 is SYGVNS. The CDR3 covers 17 residues. V gave up 1 base and J gave up 7 bases; unmatched junction bases: 10. CDR3 protein: CASSELISGSPGGELFF. CDR3 DNA sequence: TGTGCCAGCAGTGAATTAATTAGCGGGAGCCCCGGCGGGGAGCTGTTTTTT.

This clonotype was detected many times. The CDR3: CASSGLESSYNEQFF. For the CDR3, the DNA is TGTGCCAGCAGTGGACTCGAGAGCTCCTACAATGAGCAGTTCTTC. The chain recombines TRBV12-3 or TRBV12-4 with TRBJ2-1; possibly TRBD2 for D (5 bases). The CDR3 runs 15 residues. V was cut by 5 bases and J by 0 bases, with 11 bases left in between.